Listed below are T cell receptor beta chains from one sample, sequenced in a study of blood T cell repertoires in COVID-19. Repertoires were generated with immunoSEQ multiplex PCR, while TCRdb's copy carries only in-frame clones and drops some. Found here are hundreds of thousands of clones, roughly 91% of them singletons; the top ten hold 0.9% to 1%. The sample taken for sequencing was peripheral blood. The receptors were gathered from a woman aged 40 to 50 who had recovered from COVID-19. Each CDR3 is given with its conserved first and last residue. D genes are given only for firm matches. Some rows have no size entry. The others give once, few or many, or a class for an expanded clone.

DNA,CDR3,size,V,J,D
TGTGCCTGGAGTGAGGGGGCGGTGAACACTGAAGCTTTCTTT,CAWSEGAVNTEAFF,-,TRBV30,TRBJ1-1,TRBD1
TGTGCCAGCAGCTTGGAGAGCACAGATACGCAGTATTTT,CASSLESTDTQYF,once,TRBV7-9,TRBJ2-3,-
TGTGCCAGCAGCTTTAGACACCCGAACACTGAAGCTTTCTTT,CASSFRHPNTEAFF,many,TRBV11-3,TRBJ1-1,-
TGTGCCAGCAGCCCCGGGACTAGCGGGAGGGAGCAGTTCTTC,CASSPGTSGREQFF,once,TRBV27,TRBJ2-1,TRBD2
TGTGCCAGCAGTTTCCGGGGAGGCCAAGAGACCCAGTACTTC,CASSFRGGQETQYF,few,TRBV27,TRBJ2-5,-
TGTGCCACCACCGACAGGACACAGGGGGTGTGGGATGGCTACACCTTC,CATTDRTQGVWDGYTF,-,TRBV15,TRBJ1-2,TRBD1
TGTGCCAGCAGCTTAGGCTTGGGGCCACCCATCCTCTTT,CASSLGLGPPILF,few,TRBV13,TRBJ1-1,-
TGTGCCTGGAGTGTGGGTCCAGGGAATCGTCACGAGCAGTACTTC,CAWSVGPGNRHEQYF,once,TRBV30,TRBJ2-7,-
TGTGCCAGCAGCCCCGGACTAGCGGGAGTGTATGGGCAGTTCTTC,CASSPGLAGVYGQFF,-,TRBV6-5,TRBJ2-1,TRBD2
TGTGCCAGCAGCTTGACTAGACGGGACAGGGACTATGGCTACACCTTC,CASSLTRRDRDYGYTF,-,TRBV5-4,TRBJ1-2,TRBD1
TGTGCCACCTCCGGACAGGGGGTAGCTTTCTTT,CATSGQGVAFF,-,TRBV19,TRBJ1-1,TRBD1
TGCAGTGCTAGTTGGCTAGCGGGAGTATCGAGGGGGTTCTTC,CSASWLAGVSRGFF,-,TRBV20-1,TRBJ2-1,TRBD2
TGCGCCAGCAGCCACCCCGCGGGGGGTGACTATGGCTACACCTTC,CASSHPAGGDYGYTF,-,TRBV4-1,TRBJ1-2,-
TGTGCCAGCAGCTGGGGACTATTCGGCGAGCAGTACTTC,CASSWGLFGEQYF,-,TRBV5-4,TRBJ2-7,TRBD2
TGTGCCAGCAGCACTCGACAGGGCCCCAAGAACACTGAAGCTTTCTTT,CASSTRQGPKNTEAFF,-,TRBV11-3,TRBJ1-1,TRBD1
TGTGCCAGCAGCCGGGGGGGGCCCCAGCATTTT,CASSRGGPQHF,-,TRBV5-4,TRBJ1-5,-
TGTGCCAGCAGTCCTCAGATCCCCCAGCGGGCTTTCTTT,CASSPQIPQRAFF,-,TRBV12-3/TRBV12-4,TRBJ1-1,-
TGTGCCAGCAGTCCCCAGGGCTATGGCTACACCTTC,CASSPQGYGYTF,few,TRBV6-2/TRBV6-3,TRBJ1-2,-
TGTGCCAGCAGTTACCTGGGGCAGGAGCCCCAGCATTTT,CASSYLGQEPQHF,-,TRBV6-5,TRBJ1-5,-
TGTGCCAGCCGCCCCGGAGCCCCCTACGAGCAGTACTTC,CASRPGAPYEQYF,-,TRBV12-3/TRBV12-4,TRBJ2-7,-
TGTGCCAGCAGCGTCGGACAGACTGGGGCCAACGTCCTGACTTTC,CASSVGQTGANVLTF,-,TRBV9,TRBJ2-6,-
TGTGCCTGGAGCCCAGGACTAGCGGGGGGACCAGATACGCAGTATTTT,CAWSPGLAGGPDTQYF,once,TRBV30,TRBJ2-3,TRBD2
TGTGCCAGCAGCGCGATAGCCGGCTCGCTACACAATGAGCAGTTCTTC,CASSAIAGSLHNEQFF,-,TRBV9,TRBJ2-1,-
TGTGCCAGCAGCGCAAGGGGTCCCCCTCGGCAGTACTTC,CASSARGPPRQYF,once,TRBV7-8,TRBJ2-7,-
TGTGCCACCAGTGAGGGAACAGGGGACTACGAGCAGTACTTC,CATSEGTGDYEQYF,once,TRBV24-1,TRBJ2-7,TRBD1
TGTGCCATCAGCTGGACTAGCGGGGATGAGCAGTTCTTC,CAISWTSGDEQFF,-,TRBV10-3,TRBJ2-1,TRBD2
TGTGCCAGCAACCCATTGGGGAGGGGAGCAAGGTCCAACTATGGCTACACCTTC,CASNPLGRGARSNYGYTF,-,TRBV28,TRBJ1-2,-
TGCGCCAGCAGCCGGTATAGTAGCGGGAGCACAGATACGCAGTATTTT,CASSRYSSGSTDTQYF,-,TRBV4-3,TRBJ2-3,TRBD2
TGTGCCACCAGTGATTCCCGGACAGGGGGCGTCTATGGCTACACCTTC,CATSDSRTGGVYGYTF,once,TRBV24-1,TRBJ1-2,TRBD1